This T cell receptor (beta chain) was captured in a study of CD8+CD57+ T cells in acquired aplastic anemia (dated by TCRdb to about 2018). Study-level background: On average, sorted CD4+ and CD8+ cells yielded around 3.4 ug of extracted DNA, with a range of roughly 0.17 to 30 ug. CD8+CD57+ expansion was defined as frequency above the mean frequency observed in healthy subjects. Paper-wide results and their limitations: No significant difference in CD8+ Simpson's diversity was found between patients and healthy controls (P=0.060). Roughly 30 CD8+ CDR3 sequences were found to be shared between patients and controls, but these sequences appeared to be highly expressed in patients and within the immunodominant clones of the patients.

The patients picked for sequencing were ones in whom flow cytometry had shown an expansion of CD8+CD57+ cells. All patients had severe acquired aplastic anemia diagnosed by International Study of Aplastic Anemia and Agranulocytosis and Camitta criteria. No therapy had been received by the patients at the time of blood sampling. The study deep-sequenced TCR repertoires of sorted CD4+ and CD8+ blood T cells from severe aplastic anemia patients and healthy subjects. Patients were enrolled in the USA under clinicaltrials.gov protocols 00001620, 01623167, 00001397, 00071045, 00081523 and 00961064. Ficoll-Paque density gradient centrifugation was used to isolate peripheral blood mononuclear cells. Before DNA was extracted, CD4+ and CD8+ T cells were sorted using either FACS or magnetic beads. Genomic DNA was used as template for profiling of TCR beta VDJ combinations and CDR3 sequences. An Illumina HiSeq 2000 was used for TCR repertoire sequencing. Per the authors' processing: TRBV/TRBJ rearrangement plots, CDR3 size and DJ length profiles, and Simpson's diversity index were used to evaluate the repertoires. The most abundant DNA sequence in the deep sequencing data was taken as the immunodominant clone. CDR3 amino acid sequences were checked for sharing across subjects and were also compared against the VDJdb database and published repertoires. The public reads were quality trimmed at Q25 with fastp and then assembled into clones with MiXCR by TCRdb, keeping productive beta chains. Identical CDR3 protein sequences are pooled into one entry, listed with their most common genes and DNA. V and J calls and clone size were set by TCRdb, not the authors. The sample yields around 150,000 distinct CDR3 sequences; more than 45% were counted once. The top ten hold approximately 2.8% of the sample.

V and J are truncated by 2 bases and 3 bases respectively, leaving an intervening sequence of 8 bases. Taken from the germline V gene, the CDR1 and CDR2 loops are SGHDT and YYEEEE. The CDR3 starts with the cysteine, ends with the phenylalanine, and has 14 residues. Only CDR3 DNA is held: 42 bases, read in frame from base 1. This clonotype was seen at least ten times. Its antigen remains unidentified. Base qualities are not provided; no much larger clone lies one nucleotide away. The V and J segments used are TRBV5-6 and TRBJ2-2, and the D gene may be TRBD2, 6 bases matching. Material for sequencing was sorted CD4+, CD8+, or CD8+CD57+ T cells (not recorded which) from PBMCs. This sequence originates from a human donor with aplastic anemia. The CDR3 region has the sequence CASSFASDTGELFF. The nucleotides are TGTGCCAGCAGCTTCGCTAGCGACACCGGGGAGCTGTTTTTT.